This T cell receptor beta chain appears in the sequencing data of a study of shared clonotypes between healthy human individuals. Looking at the study overall: Researchers assigned three CD4 naive, three CD4 memory, two CD8 naive and one CD8 memory plate to each donor. Findings and limits, study-wide: Naive subsets generally exceeded memory subsets in estimated richness. The study found about 5% of naive CD4 clonotypes shared across a handful of donors.

V shed 0 bases and J 3 bases; nucleotides not matched to a gene: 7. This CDR3 contains 17 residues. CDR1 is SGHRS and CDR2 is YFSETQ in the germline V gene. In the case of this clone: Its antigen is as yet unknown.

Deep was the level used in running the assay. Clones were sequenced by immunoSEQ multiplex PCR, and TCRdb holds only the in-frame ones, with some missing. Of 950,000 to 1,100,000 clones listed, 65% to 75% are singletons. The rearrangement joins TRBV5-1 to TRBJ1-3; 9 nucleotides align to TRBD1. Source material: memory CD4+ T cells sorted from blood. Subset in this sample: CD45RA-negative fraction. The source is a young man in good health. CDR3 bases: TGCGCCAGCAGCTTGGCTATGGACAGGGGAGATGGAAACACCATATATTTT. Its protein is CASSLAMDRGDGNTIYF.